Listed here are 3 T cell receptor beta chains from one sample, sequenced in a study of read filtering for tumor transcriptome and immune sequencing. Molecular barcoded adaptors covering alpha/delta and beta/gamma chains were used on about 0.4 ug RNA. TCRdb independently ran MiXCR on the reads; one entry per CDR3 protein. The data show 20,000 or so distinct CDR3 sequences, roughly a fifth seen once. The source material was a population of CD138-negative cells sorted from bone marrow. Source of these receptors: a donor at least 40 years old with multiple myeloma.

Many counts were recorded for this clonotype. The chain carries TRBV7-8 and TRBJ1-6; TRBD1 agrees at 7 bases. This CDR3 is built from 17 residues. V shed 1 base and J 5 bases; nucleotides not matched to a gene: 8. Germline values: CDR1 SGHVS, CDR2 FQNEAQ. DNA of the CDR3: TGTGCCAGCAGCTTAGGGCACGGGACAGACAATAATTCACCCCTCCACTTT. Protein product: CASSLGHGTDNNSPLHF.

J is TRBJ2-1 and V is TRBV29-1, with TRBD2 matching over 12 bases. The germline V gene has CDR1 SQVTM and CDR2 ANQGSEA. CDR3 size: 14 residues. V dropped 7 bases and J dropped 7; count of bases not matched to a gene: 8. CDR3 sequence reads: CSAWTSGAVNEQFF. The CDR3 nucleotides read TGCAGCGCTTGGACTAGCGGGGCGGTAAATGAGCAGTTCTTC.

This clonotype was counted only a few times. The V gene is TRBV27, the J gene TRBJ2-7; TRBD1 agrees at 12 bases. This CDR3 has 15 residues. The germline gives CDR1 MNHEY, CDR2 SMNVEV (reference sequence). J lost 7 bases, V lost 7 bases, and 11 bases had no gene match. The DNA of the CDR3 is TGTGCCAGCAAAATCCTCGGGACAGGGGGCAAAGAGCAGTACTTC. Protein sequence: CASKILGTGGKEQYF.